This T cell receptor beta chain was obtained from a study of blood T cell repertoires in COVID-19. Study at large: Some COVID-19 samples were acute and others convalescent; all came from the United States, Italy and Spain. Sample material is recorded as cDNA or gDNA derived from T cells, B-cell-depleted T cells, or PBMCs.

The germline CDR1 and CDR2 sequences are MDHEN and SYDVKM. This CDR3 has 16 residues. V lost 5 bases to trimming and J lost 7 bases; unmatched junction nucleotides: 9. Under the authors' procedure: Amplification of reference gene primers was used by the study to estimate nucleated cell counts. The protocol was immunoSEQ multiplex PCR, while the TCRdb copy is restricted to in-frame clones and leaves out a portion. V, J and clone size derive from that table, while D and trimming were established from the DNA sequence. This table holds more than 75,000 clones, around 88% found once. The rearrangement joins TRBV28 to TRBJ1-6; 9 bases match TRBD1. This clonotype originated in a woman aged 70-85 years with acute or convalescent COVID-19. The sample taken for sequencing was peripheral blood. The CDR3 region is CASSGLWDRVNSPLHF. The CDR3 nucleotides read TGTGCCAGCAGTGGCCTTTGGGACAGGGTCAATTCACCCCTCCACTTT.